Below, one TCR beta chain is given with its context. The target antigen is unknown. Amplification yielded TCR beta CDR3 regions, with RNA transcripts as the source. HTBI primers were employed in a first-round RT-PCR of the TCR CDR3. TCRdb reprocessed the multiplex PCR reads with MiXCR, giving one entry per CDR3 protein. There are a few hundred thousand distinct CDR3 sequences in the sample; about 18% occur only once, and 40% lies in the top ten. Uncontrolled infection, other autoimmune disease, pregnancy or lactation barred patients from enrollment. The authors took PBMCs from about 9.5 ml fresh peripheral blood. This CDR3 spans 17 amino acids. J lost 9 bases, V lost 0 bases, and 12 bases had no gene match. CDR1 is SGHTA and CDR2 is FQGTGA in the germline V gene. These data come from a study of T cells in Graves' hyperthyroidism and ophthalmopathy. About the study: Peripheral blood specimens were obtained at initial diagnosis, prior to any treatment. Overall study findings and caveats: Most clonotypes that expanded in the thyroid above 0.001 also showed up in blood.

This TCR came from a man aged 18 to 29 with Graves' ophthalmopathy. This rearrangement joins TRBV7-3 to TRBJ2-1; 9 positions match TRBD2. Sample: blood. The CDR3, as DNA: TGTGCCAGCAGCTTAACTGGCGGGACTAGCTCCACCCGTGAGCAGTTCTTC. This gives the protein CASSLTGGTSSTREQFF.